Following are 7 T cell receptor beta chains from one sample sequenced in a study of blood T cell repertoires in COVID-19. Profiling relied on immunoSEQ multiplex PCR, and the TCRdb table lists in-frame clones only, not all of them. The data hold some 250,000 clones, with about 70% observed a single time. The sample consisted of peripheral blood. The receptors were gathered from a woman aged 80 or older with acute or convalescent COVID-19.

V gene TRBV7-7 combines with J gene TRBJ2-3; 12 bases map to TRBD2. Germline loops: CDR1 SSHAT, CDR2 FNYEAQ (reference sequence). V shed 3 bases, J shed 4 bases, and the junction held 2 bases outside the gene matches. This CDR3 is built from 15 residues. The CDR3 DNA follows: TGTGCCAGCAGCTTGACTAGCGGGAGCGCAGATACGCAGTATTTT. It translates to CASSLTSGSADTQYF.

This clone came up a few times. V gene TRBV7-8 combines with J gene TRBJ2-1; 9 bases are a match to TRBD2. The CDR3 is 16 amino acids. V shed 5 bases and J 2 bases; nucleotides not matched to a gene: 7. Germline V lookup: CDR1 SGHVS, CDR2 FQNEAQ. The CDR3 loop is CASSRLTSGAYNEQFF. The CDR3 DNA sequence: TGTGCCAGCAGCCGATTGACTAGCGGTGCCTACAATGAGCAGTTCTTC.

The rearrangement links TRBV24-1 to TRBJ2-1, with D unresolved. The CDR3 is 14 residues long. V was shortened by 2 bases and J by 5 bases, with 9 bases between the two germline ends. The V gene's germline CDR1 is KGHDR and CDR2 SFDVKD. The CDR3 is CATSDSRLHNEQFF. CDR3 DNA: TGTGCCACCAGTGATTCCAGACTCCACAATGAGCAGTTCTTC.

This clone was seen more than once but under ten times. The chain links TRBV11-2 to TRBJ2-2, with D possibly TRBD1 on 5 matching bases. Germline assignment: CDR1 SGHAT and CDR2 FQNNGV. Trimming cost V 3 bases and J 6 bases, with 14 bases left between them. This CDR3 has 15 residues. CDR3 in DNA: TGTGCCAGCAGCTTTCCAGGGAACAAGGCCGGGGAGCTGTTTTTT. It encodes CASSFPGNKAGELFF.

The J gene is TRBJ1-1, the V gene TRBV6-2 or TRBV6-3; 8 bases are a match to TRBD1. The CDR3 has 16 amino acids. Germline loops: CDR1 MNHEY, CDR2 SVGEGT. V was pared by 4 bases and J by 0 bases, with 7 bases of the junction left unmatched. Here the CDR3 reads CASSSILTGVNTEAFF. CDR3 DNA: TGTGCCAGCAGTTCGATCTTGACAGGGGTGAACACTGAAGCTTTCTTT.

The CDR3 bases are TGTGCCAGCAGACGGACAGGGGTTGAGACCCAGTACTTC. This codes for CASRRTGVETQYF. The chain is built from TRBV28 and TRBJ2-5; 9 bases agree with TRBD1. The CDR3 has 13 residues. Germline lookup yields CDR1 MDHEN and CDR2 SYDVKM. J gave up 5 bases and V 6 bases, and 4 bases lay outside the gene matches.

The sample holds one count of this clone. The V gene is TRBV27, the J gene TRBJ2-3, with 9 bases aligning to TRBD2. This CDR3 comprises 15 residues. Germline loops: CDR1 MNHEY, CDR2 SMNVEV (reference sequence). After removal of 6 bases from V and 4 bases from J, the junction contained 8 bases not matched to a gene. CDR3: CASRQIAGVPDTQYF. The DNA of the CDR3 is TGTGCCAGCAGACAAATAGCGGGAGTTCCAGATACGCAGTATTTT.